This T cell receptor (beta chain) was retrieved from a study of metastatic and nonmetastatic thyroid tumors. Study details: From malignant and benign thyroid patients, repertoires in blood and in tumor or nodule tissue were compared. Study-level results: The reported finding was significantly higher TCR beta diversity in malignant thyroid tumors relative to benign nodules, in blood and tumor.

Each patient went into thyroid surgery without having received any treatment. TCRdb re-called the PCR reads through MiXCR. The table lists 90,000 or so clones, less than 10% of them singletons, with 8.8% in the top ten. Turning to this clone: The antigen is undetermined.

The clonotype comes from a female donor with papillary thyroid cancer or a benign thyroid nodule (not recorded which). Some clones in this sample may be carry-over from other donors' samples. Sequenced: blood.

This CDR3 reads CASSLELGPSQETQYF. The CDR3 DNA is TGTGCCAGCAGCTTGGAGCTGGGACCAAGCCAAGAGACCCAGTACTTC. This chain links TRBV5-5 with TRBJ2-5; the D call may be TRBD1 or TRBD2 (5 bases each). V dropped 0 bases and J dropped 1 base, with 13 bases sitting between them. Per the germline V gene, CDR1 is SGHKS and CDR2 is YYEKEE (reference sequence). The CDR3 totals 16 residues. Based on the CDR3 plus reference TRBV5-5 and TRBJ2-5, the full variable domain is DAGVTQSPTHLIKTRGQQVTLRCSPISGHKSVSWYQQVLGQGPQFIFQYYEKEERGRGNFPDRFSARQFPNYSSELNVNALLLGDSALYLCASSLELGPSQETQYFGPGTRLLVL.